This T cell receptor beta chain was sequenced for a study of PD-1 blockade in classical Hodgkin lymphoma. Germline V CDR1 and CDR2: MDHEN, SYDVKM. V lost 5 bases, J lost 1 base, and 15 bases lay in between. The CDR3 is made up of 15 amino acids. No patient escaped relapse after autologous stem cell transplantation, and brentuximab vedotin exposure varied. Responses achieved at best were complete response, partial response or progressive disease. Here immunoSEQ multiplex PCR was the method, and the copy in TCRdb shows in-frame clones only, minus some. The sample has nearly 100,000 clones, approximately 80% seen once. Study-wide findings and caveats: According to reports, newly diagnosed patients had lower baseline TCR diversity than healthy donors, and relapsed/refractory patients had lower baseline TCR diversity still. Patients with a complete response exhibited baseline diversity comparable to newly diagnosed patients. Diversity in CD4+ TCRs, unlike that measured in CD8+ TCRs, had risen significantly by C4D1.

A few counts support this clone. Its target is not known. Sequenced material: peripheral blood mononuclear cells (PBMCs), taken at baseline. The source is a human donor with classical Hodgkin lymphoma. The chain has TRBV28 and TRBJ2-7; the D gene is possibly TRBD2 (5 bases). DNA of the CDR3: TGTGCCAGCAGTCGAAAGGGCAGGAGGTCCTACGAGCAGTACTTC. This gives the protein CASSRKGRRSYEQYF.